These 8 T cell receptor beta chains originate from one sample sequenced in a study of radiotherapy plus CTLA-4 blockade in lung cancer. Using immunoSEQ multiplex PCR, the repertoire was profiled, and TCRdb retains in-frame clones only, with some absent. Among about 49,000 clones listed, 70% to 90% were seen once. Material: peripheral blood, obtained from a patient treated with radiotherapy plus ipilimumab. Receptors originate from a human donor with non-small cell lung cancer whose response to radiotherapy plus ipilimumab could not be evaluated.

The sample holds a few counts of this clone. The chain combines TRBV19 with TRBJ2-3; D perhaps matches TRBD2 (6 bases). Trimming stripped 9 bases from V and 4 bases from J, with 11 bases between. This CDR3 spans 12 amino acids. The germline V gene encodes CDR1 LNHDA and CDR2 SQIVND (reference sequence). CDR3 loop: CAREGRADTQYF. Here the CDR3 DNA reads TGTGCCAGGGAGGGAAGGGCAGATACGCAGTATTTT.

This chain joins TRBV5-1 and TRBJ2-7; TRBD2 matches 10 bases. This CDR3 has 15 amino acids. Losses at the gene ends were 7 bases for V and 3 bases for J; bases not matched to a gene: 10. Germline-derived CDR1 and CDR2 are SGHRS and YFSETQ. The CDR3 coding sequence is TGCGCCAGCTCCAAACTAGCGGGATCGTACTACGAGCAGTACTTC. Its protein is CASSKLAGSYYEQYF.

V gene TRBV7-2 combines with J gene TRBJ2-7; tentative D call: TRBD2 (7 bases). The CDR3 sequence is 16 residues long. Germline lookup yields CDR1 SGHTA and CDR2 FQGNSA. Trimming removed 5 bases from V and 5 bases from J, with 22 bases in between. CDR3 DNA: TGTGCCAGCAGCCTAAAGGGGGGGGGAGGGATCAACGAGCAGTACTTC. Translating it yields CASSLKGGGGINEQYF.

V is TRBV18 and J is TRBJ2-1, with 7 bases identical to TRBD1. Germline values: CDR1 KGHSH, CDR2 LQKENI. The CDR3 consists of 15 residues. V was pared by 8 bases and J by 0 bases, with 7 bases of the junction left unmatched. CDR3 region: CASTLRGSSYNEQFF. The CDR3 DNA reads as TGTGCCAGCACACTCAGGGGGAGCTCCTACAATGAGCAGTTCTTC.

This chain joins TRBV11-2 and TRBJ1-2; D might be TRBD1 (5 bases). Trimming left V 7 bases short and J 8 bases short, with 29 bases between. Per the germline V gene, CDR1 is SGHAT and CDR2 is FQNNGV. The CDR3 sequence is 17 residues long. CDR3 nucleotide sequence: TGTGCCAGCATCCCATGGCCTAAACCCCCGGGACTAGGCGGCTACACCTTC. The encoded protein is CASIPWPKPPGLGGYTF. The whole variable domain, remainder taken from reference TRBV11-2 and TRBJ1-2, is EAGVAQSPRYKIIEKRQSVAFWCNPISGHATLYWYQQILGQGPKLLIQFQNNGVVDDSQLPKDRFSAERLKGVDSTLKIQPAKLEDSAVYLCASIPWPKPPGLGGYTFGSGTRLTVV.

The genes are TRBV7-9 and TRBJ2-7; TRBD2 matches at 8 bases. Germline V gene sequence: CDR1 SEHNR, CDR2 FQNEAQ (reference sequence). The CDR3 length is 15 residues. V lost 3 bases to trimming and J lost 6 bases; unmatched junction nucleotides: 10. The CDR3 bases are TGTGCCAGCAGCTTCGCGGGAGGAAGGCCATTCGAGCAGTACTTC. Translated, it gives CASSFAGGRPFEQYF. Full variable domain (remainder filled in from reference TRBV7-9 and TRBJ2-7): DTGVSQNPRHKITKRGQNVTFRCDPISEHNRLYWYRQTLGQGPEFLTYFQNEAQLEKSRLLSDRFSAERPKGSFSTLEIQRTEQGDSAMYLCASSFAGGRPFEQYFGPGTRLTVT.

The chain links TRBV6-1 to TRBJ2-1; no firm D call. CDR1 is MNHNS, CDR2 SASEGT, per germline. Trimming shortened V by 1 base and J by 1 base, and 5 bases separated the two germline ends. The CDR3 has 14 residues. CDR3 sequence reads: CASSEGGSYNEQFF. The CDR3, as DNA: TGTGCCAGCAGTGAAGGCGGATCCTACAATGAGCAGTTCTTC.

The chain carries TRBV4-2 and TRBJ2-1; 7 nucleotides match TRBD2. CDR1 and CDR2 (germline): LGHNA, YNFKEQ. Trimming at V came to 2 bases and at J to 0 bases, leaving 10 bases not matched to a gene. This CDR3 is built from 18 residues. This chain's CDR3 is CASSQRLLTSSSYNEQFF. In nucleotides, the CDR3 is TGTGCCAGCAGCCAAAGGCTGTTGACTAGCAGCTCCTACAATGAGCAGTTCTTC.